Shown below are 9 T cell receptor beta chains from a single sample sequenced in a study of monozygotic twins with inflammatory bowel disease. TCRdb reprocessed the 5' RACE reads; each CDR3 protein has one entry and no DNA is given. The sample table sets out approximately 380,000 distinct CDR3 sequences. The sequenced material came from blood. These receptors came from a human donor with ulcerative colitis or Crohn's disease, or a healthy co-twin of an affected twin (not recorded which).

The chain couples TRBV6-2 or TRBV6-3 to TRBJ2-2. This CDR3 region has 11 residues. Germline V gene sequence: CDR1 MNHEY, CDR2 SVGEGT. The CDR3 protein is CASSYFGELFF.

This chain connects TRBV24-1 to TRBJ2-1. CDR3 length: 11 amino acids. CDR1 and CDR2 from the germline V gene are KGHDR and SFDVKD. The CDR3 loop reads CATSRLNEQFF.

The CDR3 here is CASSPLGRKPYEQYF. The rearrangement uses TRBV3-1 and TRBJ2-7; as DNA is missing, the TRBD1 call by TCRdb cannot be tested. Looked up from germline, CDR1 is LGHDT and CDR2 is YNNKEL (reference sequence). The CDR3 sequence is 15 residues long.

The chain joins TRBV4-3 to TRBJ2-3; TCRdb designates TRBD1, a call that cannot be tested without DNA. The germline V gene encodes CDR1 LGHNA and CDR2 YSLEER. The CDR3 has 18 amino acids. CDR3 region: CASSRRFTRTGSTDTQYF.

V gene TRBV12-3 or TRBV12-4 combines with J gene TRBJ2-7; with no DNA, the TCRdb D assignment of TRBD2 cannot be verified. CDR3 length: 14 residues. The CDR3 protein is CASSLGGGVYEQYF.

The chain employs TRBV15 and TRBJ2-6; TCRdb's assignment of TRBD2 cannot be checked, as there is no DNA. The CDR3 spans 14 residues. Germline assignment: CDR1 LNHNV and CDR2 YYDKDF (reference sequence). The CDR3 loop is CATSTLIGANVLTF.

The chain uses TRBV7-2 and TRBJ2-2. There are 13 residues in the CDR3. Germline loops: CDR1 SGHTA, CDR2 FQGNSA. CDR3 region: CASSFGRTGELFF. Variable domain in full (rest from reference TRBV7-2 and TRBJ2-2): GAGVSQSPSNKVTEKGKDVELRCDPISGHTALYWYRQSLGQGLEFLIYFQGNSAPDKSGLPSDRFSAERTGGSVSTLTIQRTQQEDSAVYLCASSFGRTGELFFGEGSRLTVL.

The V gene is TRBV5-1, the J gene TRBJ2-7. The germline V gene encodes CDR1 SGHRS and CDR2 YFSETQ. The CDR3 extends over 14 amino acids. This chain's CDR3 is CASSLSVGSYEQYF.

V and J are TRBV5-1 and TRBJ2-1. Germline CDR1 SGHRS, CDR2 YFSETQ. The CDR3 spans 16 residues. CDR3 protein: CASSLDPSYSYNEQFF.